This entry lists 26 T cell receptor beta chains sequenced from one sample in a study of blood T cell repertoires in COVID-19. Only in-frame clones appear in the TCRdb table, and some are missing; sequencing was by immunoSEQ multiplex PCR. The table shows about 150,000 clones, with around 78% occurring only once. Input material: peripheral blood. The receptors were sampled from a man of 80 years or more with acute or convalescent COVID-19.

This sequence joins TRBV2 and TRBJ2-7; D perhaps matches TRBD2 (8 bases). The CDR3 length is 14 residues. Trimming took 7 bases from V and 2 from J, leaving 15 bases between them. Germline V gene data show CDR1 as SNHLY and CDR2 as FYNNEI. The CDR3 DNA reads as TGTGCCAGCAAGCGGGGGCAGGGGGCCTACGAGCAGTACTTC. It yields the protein CASKRGQGAYEQYF.

DNA for the CDR3: TGTGCCATCAGTGACAGTCTAGCGGGGAGCACAGATACGCAGTATTTT. Translated: CAISDSLAGSTDTQYF. This chain uses TRBV10-3 with TRBJ2-3; 9 bases map to TRBD2. V lost 3 bases and J lost 0; bases outside the gene matches: 4. The CDR3 contains 16 residues. Germline-derived CDR1 and CDR2 are ENHRY and SYGVKD.

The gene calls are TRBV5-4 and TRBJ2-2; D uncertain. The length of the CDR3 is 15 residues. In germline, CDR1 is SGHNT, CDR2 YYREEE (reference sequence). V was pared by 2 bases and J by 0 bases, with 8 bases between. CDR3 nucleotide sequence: TGTGCCAGCAGCTTATTATCCTCGAACACCGGGGAGCTGTTTTTT. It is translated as CASSLLSSNTGELFF.

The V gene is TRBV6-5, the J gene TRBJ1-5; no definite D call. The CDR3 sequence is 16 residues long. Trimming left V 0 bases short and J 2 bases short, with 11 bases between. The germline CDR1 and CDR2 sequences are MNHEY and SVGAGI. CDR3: CASSYSGFLGNQPQHF. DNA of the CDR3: TGTGCCAGCAGTTACTCCGGGTTTCTTGGCAATCAGCCCCAGCATTTT.

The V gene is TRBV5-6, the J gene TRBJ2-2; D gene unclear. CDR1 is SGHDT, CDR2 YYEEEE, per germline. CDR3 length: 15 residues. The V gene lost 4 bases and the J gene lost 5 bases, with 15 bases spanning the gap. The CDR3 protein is CASSPDLGRTGELFF. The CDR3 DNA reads TGTGCCAGCAGCCCGGATCTGGGCCGAACCGGGGAGCTGTTTTTT.

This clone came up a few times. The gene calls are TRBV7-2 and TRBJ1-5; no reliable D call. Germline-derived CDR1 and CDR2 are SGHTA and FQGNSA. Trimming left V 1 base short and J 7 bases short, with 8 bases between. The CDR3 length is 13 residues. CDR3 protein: CASSLGAGQPQHF. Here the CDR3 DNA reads TGTGCCAGCAGCTTAGGGGCCGGACAGCCCCAGCATTTT.

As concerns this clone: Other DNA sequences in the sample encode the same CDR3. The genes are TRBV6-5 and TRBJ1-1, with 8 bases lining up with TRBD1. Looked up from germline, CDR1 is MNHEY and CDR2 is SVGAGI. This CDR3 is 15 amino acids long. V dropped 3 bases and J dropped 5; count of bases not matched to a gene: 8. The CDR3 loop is CASSYPGQGQTEAFF. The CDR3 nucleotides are TGTGCCAGCAGTTATCCAGGACAGGGTCAAACTGAAGCTTTCTTT.

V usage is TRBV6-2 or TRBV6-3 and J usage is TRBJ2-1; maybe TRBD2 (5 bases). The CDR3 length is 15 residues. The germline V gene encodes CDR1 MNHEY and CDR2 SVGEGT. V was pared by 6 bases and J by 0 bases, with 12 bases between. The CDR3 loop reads CASSKGLRSYNEQFF. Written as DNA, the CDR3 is TGTGCCAGCAGCAAAGGACTCCGCTCCTACAATGAGCAGTTCTTC.

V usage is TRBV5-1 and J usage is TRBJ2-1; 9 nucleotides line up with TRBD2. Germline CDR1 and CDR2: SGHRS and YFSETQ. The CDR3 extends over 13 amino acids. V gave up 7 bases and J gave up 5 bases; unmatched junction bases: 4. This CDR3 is CASGIAGDNEQFF. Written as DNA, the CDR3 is TGCGCCAGCGGGATAGCGGGAGACAATGAGCAGTTCTTC.

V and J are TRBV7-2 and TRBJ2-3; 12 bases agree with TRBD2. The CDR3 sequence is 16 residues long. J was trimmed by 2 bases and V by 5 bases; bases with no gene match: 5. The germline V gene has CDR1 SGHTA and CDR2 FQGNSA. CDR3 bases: TGTGCCAGCAGCGTACGACTAGCGGGGGTCACAGATACGCAGTATTTT. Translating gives CASSVRLAGVTDTQYF.

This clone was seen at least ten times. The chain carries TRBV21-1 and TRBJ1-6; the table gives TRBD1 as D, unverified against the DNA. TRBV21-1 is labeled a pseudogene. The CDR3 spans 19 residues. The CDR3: CASSNNADSPSSYNSPLHF. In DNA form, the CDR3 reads TGTGCCAGCAGCAACAATGCGGACAGTCCTAGCTCCTATAATTCACCCCTCCACTTT.

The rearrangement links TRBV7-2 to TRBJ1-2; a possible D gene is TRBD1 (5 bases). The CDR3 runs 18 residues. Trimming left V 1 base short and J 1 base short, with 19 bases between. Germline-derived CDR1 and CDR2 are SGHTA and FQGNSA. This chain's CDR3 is CASSLVFRVSSLNYGYTF. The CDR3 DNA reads TGTGCCAGCAGCTTAGTTTTCAGGGTGTCAAGTCTTAACTATGGCTACACCTTC.

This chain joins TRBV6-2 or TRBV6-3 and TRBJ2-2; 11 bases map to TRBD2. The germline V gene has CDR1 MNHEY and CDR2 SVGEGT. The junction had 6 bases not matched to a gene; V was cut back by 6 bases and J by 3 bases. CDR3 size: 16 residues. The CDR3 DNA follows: TGTGCCAGCAGCTCACTAGCGGGGGCATACACCGGGGAGCTGTTTTTT. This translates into CASSSLAGAYTGELFF.

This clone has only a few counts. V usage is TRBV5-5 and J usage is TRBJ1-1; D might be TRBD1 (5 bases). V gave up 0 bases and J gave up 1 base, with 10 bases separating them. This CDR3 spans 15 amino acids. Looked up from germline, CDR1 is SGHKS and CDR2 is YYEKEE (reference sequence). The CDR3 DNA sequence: TGTGCCAGCAGCTTGGCGCTAGGGGCGAACACTGAAGCTTTCTTT. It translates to CASSLALGANTEAFF.

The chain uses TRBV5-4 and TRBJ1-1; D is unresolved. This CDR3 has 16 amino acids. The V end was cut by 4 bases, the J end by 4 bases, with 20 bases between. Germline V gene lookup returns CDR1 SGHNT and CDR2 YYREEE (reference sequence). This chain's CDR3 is CASSPKERARGTEAFF. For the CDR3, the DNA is TGTGCCAGCAGCCCAAAAGAGAGGGCGCGAGGCACTGAAGCTTTCTTT.

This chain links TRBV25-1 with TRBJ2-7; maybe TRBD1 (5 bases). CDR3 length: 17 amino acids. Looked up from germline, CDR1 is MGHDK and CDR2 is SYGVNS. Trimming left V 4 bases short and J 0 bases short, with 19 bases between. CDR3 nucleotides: TGTGCCAGCAGTGCCCTGTCGACAGCCCTGAGCTCCTACGAGCAGTACTTC. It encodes CASSALSTALSSYEQYF.

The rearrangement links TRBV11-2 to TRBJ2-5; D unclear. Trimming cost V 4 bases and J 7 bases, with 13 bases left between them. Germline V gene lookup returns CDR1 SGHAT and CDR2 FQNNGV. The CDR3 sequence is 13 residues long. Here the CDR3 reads CASSSSGLRTQYF. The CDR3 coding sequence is TGTGCCAGCAGCTCCTCCGGGTTAAGGACCCAGTACTTC.

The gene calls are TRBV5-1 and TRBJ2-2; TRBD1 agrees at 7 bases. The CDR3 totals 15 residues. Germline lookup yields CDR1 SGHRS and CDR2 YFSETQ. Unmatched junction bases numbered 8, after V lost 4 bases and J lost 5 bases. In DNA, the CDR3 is TGCGCCAGCAGCCAGGAACAGGGGCAGACCGGGGAGCTGTTTTTT. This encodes CASSQEQGQTGELFF.

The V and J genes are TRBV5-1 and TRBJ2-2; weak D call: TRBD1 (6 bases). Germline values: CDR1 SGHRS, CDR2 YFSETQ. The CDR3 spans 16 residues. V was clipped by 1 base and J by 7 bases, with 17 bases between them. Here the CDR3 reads CASSLPAGDRYGELFF. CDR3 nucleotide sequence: TGCGCCAGCAGCTTGCCAGCAGGGGATCGATACGGGGAGCTGTTTTTT.

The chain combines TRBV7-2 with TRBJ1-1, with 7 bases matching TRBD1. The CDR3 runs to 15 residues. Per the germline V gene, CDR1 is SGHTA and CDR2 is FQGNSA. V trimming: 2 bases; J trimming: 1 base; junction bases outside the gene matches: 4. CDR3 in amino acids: CASSLLWTGNTEAFF. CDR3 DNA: TGTGCCAGCAGCTTATTGTGGACAGGGAACACTGAAGCTTTCTTT.

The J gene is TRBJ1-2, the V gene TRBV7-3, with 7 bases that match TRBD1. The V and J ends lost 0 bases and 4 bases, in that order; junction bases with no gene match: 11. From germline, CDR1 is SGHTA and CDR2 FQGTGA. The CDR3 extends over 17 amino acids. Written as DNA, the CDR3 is TGTGCCAGCAGCTTAACGGGTATACAGGGGTCCCTCTATGGCTACACCTTC. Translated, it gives CASSLTGIQGSLYGYTF.

CDR3 loop: CASSEGGTGNGYTF. The CDR3 region has the DNA TGTGCCAGCAGTGAAGGAGGGACAGGGAATGGCTACACCTTC. This rearrangement joins TRBV6-1 to TRBJ1-2; 9 bases match TRBD1. Trimming took 1 base from V and 6 from J; bases not matched to a gene: 3. Germline CDR1 reads MNHNS; CDR2 reads SASEGT. The CDR3 loop spans 14 amino acids.

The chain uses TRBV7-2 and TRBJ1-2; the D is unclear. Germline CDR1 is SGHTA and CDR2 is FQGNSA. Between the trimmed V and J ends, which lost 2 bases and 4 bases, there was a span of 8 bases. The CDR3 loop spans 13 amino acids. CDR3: CASSLSVAYGYTF. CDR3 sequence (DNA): TGTGCCAGCAGCTTATCGGTTGCCTATGGCTACACCTTC.

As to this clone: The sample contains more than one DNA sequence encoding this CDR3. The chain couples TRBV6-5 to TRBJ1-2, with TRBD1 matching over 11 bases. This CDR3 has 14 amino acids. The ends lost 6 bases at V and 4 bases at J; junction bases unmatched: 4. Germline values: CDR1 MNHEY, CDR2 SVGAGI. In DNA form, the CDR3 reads TGTGCCAGCAGCTCAGGGACAGGGGGCTATGGCTACACCTTC. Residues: CASSSGTGGYGYTF.

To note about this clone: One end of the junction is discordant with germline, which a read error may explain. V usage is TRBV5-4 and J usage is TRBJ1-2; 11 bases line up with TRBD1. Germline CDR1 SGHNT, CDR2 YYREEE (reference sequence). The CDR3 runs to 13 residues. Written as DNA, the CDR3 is TGTGCCAGCAGCTTCGGGACAGGGGGTCTGGAGGCCTTC. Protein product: CASSFGTGGLEAF.

The CDR3 DNA reads TGTGCCAGCAGCTTAGTACAGGGGGGCAATCAGCCCCAGCATTTT. It encodes CASSLVQGGNQPQHF. This sequence joins TRBV7-8 and TRBJ1-5, with TRBD1 matching 8 bases. The length of the CDR3 is 15 residues. Germline CDR1 and CDR2: SGHVS and FQNEAQ. After removal of 1 base from V and 2 bases from J, the junction contained 1 base not matched to a gene.